Below, 25 T cell receptor beta chains from the same sample are listed, as sequenced in a study of siplizumab effects on memory and regulatory T cells. Assay: immunoSEQ multiplex PCR; the TCRdb copy retains only in-frame clones and omits some. The sample lists 60,000 or so clones; approximately 93% were seen once. Material for sequencing was CD8+ T cells sorted from blood. These receptors originate from a human donor in good health.

The chain uses TRBV28 and TRBJ2-1, with 9 bases lining up with TRBD1. The CDR3 length is 16 residues. Germline lookup yields CDR1 MDHEN and CDR2 SYDVKM. V trimming: 5 bases; J trimming: 8 bases; junction bases outside the gene matches: 13. The CDR3 here is CASSVDRGRPRDEQFF. The CDR3 region has the DNA TGTGCCAGCAGTGTGGACAGGGGTCGGCCCCGCGATGAGCAGTTCTTC.

J is TRBJ1-1 and V is TRBV19; no definite D call. Between the trimmed V and J ends, which lost 2 bases and 2 bases, there was a span of 9 bases. The CDR3 runs 14 residues. Germline-derived CDR1 and CDR2 are LNHDA and SQIVND (reference sequence). The CDR3 DNA reads TGTGCCAGTAGTATAAACACAGAAAACACTGAAGCTTTCTTT. This translates into CASSINTENTEAFF.

This chain links TRBV5-4 with TRBJ2-7; D not resolved. The CDR3 extends over 14 amino acids. The V end lost 4 bases, the J end lost 3 bases, and 14 bases lay between the germline ends. The germline V gene encodes CDR1 SGHNT and CDR2 YYREEE (reference sequence). CDR3 amino acids: CASSLPDRIYEQYF. The CDR3 bases are TGTGCCAGCAGCCTTCCGGACCGGATCTACGAGCAGTACTTC.

This clone was seen once. V usage is TRBV11-3 and J usage is TRBJ2-7; D gene unclear. CDR1 and CDR2 from the germline V gene are SGHNT and YENEEA. Trimming shortened V by 4 bases and J by 5 bases, and 9 bases separated the two germline ends. The CDR3 contains 12 residues. DNA for the CDR3: TGTGCCAGCAGCTCCCCCCCCCACGAGCAGTACTTC. Amino acids: CASSSPPHEQYF. The full variable domain, with the rest looked up from reference TRBV11-3 and TRBJ2-7, is EAGVVQSPRYKIIEKKQPVAFWCNPISGHNTLYWYLQNLGQGPELLIRYENEEAVDDSQLPKDRFSAERLKGVDSTLKIQPAELGDSAVYLCASSSPPHEQYFGPGTRLTVT.

The chain is built from TRBV28 and TRBJ2-3, with a possible D match to TRBD2 (6 bases). This CDR3 comprises 14 residues. The germline gives CDR1 MDHEN, CDR2 SYDVKM. The V end lost 5 bases, the J end lost 4 bases, and 13 bases lay between the germline ends. DNA of the CDR3: TGTGCCAGCAGTCTCACAATAGCGGCAGATACGCAGTATTTT. The encoded protein is CASSLTIAADTQYF.

V gene TRBV4-2 combines with J gene TRBJ2-5, with 7 bases lining up with TRBD2. Trimming removed 1 base from V and 2 bases from J; junction bases left unmatched: 13. Germline CDR1 LGHNA, CDR2 YNFKEQ. This CDR3 spans 18 amino acids. CDR3 in DNA: TGTGCCAGCAGCCAAGTGAGGGGCGGGAGCGGAGGGCAAGAGACCCAGTACTTC. This sequence encodes CASSQVRGGSGGQETQYF.

The chain employs TRBV2 and TRBJ2-1; 9 bases agree with TRBD2. This CDR3 is 16 amino acids long. In germline, CDR1 is SNHLY, CDR2 FYNNEI. V was pared by 1 base and J by 5 bases, with 6 bases of the junction left unmatched. CDR3: CASSEGLAGGHNEQFF. The CDR3, as DNA: TGTGCCAGCAGTGAAGGGTTGGCGGGAGGGCACAATGAGCAGTTCTTC.

Only one count was recorded for this clone. In DNA form, the CDR3 reads TGTGCCAGCAGTTACGGACGGCATCTGGACGCTGAAGCTTTCTTT. The encoded protein is CASSYGRHLDAEAFF. The chain couples TRBV6-5 to TRBJ1-1; D call uncertain. V dropped 2 bases and J dropped 6 bases, with 16 bases sitting between them. The CDR3 runs to 15 residues. Germline V gene sequence: CDR1 MNHEY, CDR2 SVGAGI.

The chain carries TRBV4-2 and TRBJ2-2; D possibly corresponds to TRBD2 (6 bases). Per the germline V gene, CDR1 is LGHNA and CDR2 is YNFKEQ. The germline V and J ends were trimmed by 3 bases and 1 base, with 15 bases remaining between them. The CDR3 runs to 17 residues. This CDR3 is CASSHPTREKNTGELFF. As DNA, the CDR3 is TGTGCCAGCAGCCACCCAACCCGGGAGAAGAACACCGGGGAGCTGTTTTTT.

This sequence joins TRBV9 and TRBJ2-1; 8 nucleotides align to TRBD2. V shed 4 bases and J 4 bases; nucleotides not matched to a gene: 16. The CDR3 contains 18 residues. Per germline, CDR1 SGDLS and CDR2 YYNGEE. CDR3: CASSSTLSGGLQYNEQFF. CDR3 DNA sequence: TGTGCCAGCAGCAGTACCTTGTCGGGAGGGCTACAGTACAATGAGCAGTTCTTC. Based on the CDR3 plus reference TRBV9 and TRBJ2-1, the full variable domain is DSGVTQTPKHLITATGQRVTLRCSPRSGDLSVYWYQQSLDQGLQFLIQYYNGEERAKGNILERFSAQQFPDLHSELNLSSLELGDSALYFCASSSTLSGGLQYNEQFFGPGTRLTVL.

The chain uses TRBV2 and TRBJ2-4; TRBD1 matches at 9 bases. This CDR3 region has 10 residues. Germline loops: CDR1 SNHLY, CDR2 FYNNEI. V trimming: 7 bases; J trimming: 15 bases; junction bases outside the gene matches: 4. The DNA for the CDR3 is TGTGCCAGCACGTGGGACAGGGTGTACTTC. The encoded protein is CASTWDRVYF.

The chain links TRBV7-9 to TRBJ2-7; D ambiguous. Germline CDR1 SEHNR, CDR2 FQNEAQ (reference sequence). This CDR3 has 11 amino acids. Trimming shortened V by 2 bases and J by 2 bases, and 1 base separated the two germline ends. CDR3 bases: TGTGCCAGCAGCTTAACCTACGAGCAGTACTTC. Protein product: CASSLTYEQYF.

J is TRBJ2-1 and V is TRBV28; D is possibly TRBD2 (5 bases). Germline V gene data show CDR1 as MDHEN and CDR2 as SYDVKM. Trimming shortened V by 2 bases and J by 4 bases, and 6 bases separated the two germline ends. This CDR3 is 13 amino acids long. CDR3: CASSLGGYNEQFF. Here the CDR3 DNA reads TGTGCCAGCAGTTTAGGAGGATACAATGAGCAGTTCTTC.

The V and J genes are TRBV28 and TRBJ2-3; D call uncertain. This CDR3 is 14 amino acids long. Germline V CDR1 and CDR2: MDHEN, SYDVKM. Trimming left V 6 bases short and J 1 base short, with 11 bases between. CDR3 in DNA: TGTGCCAGCAGCCTGACGGGTGGCACAGATACGCAGTATTTT. Encoded protein: CASSLTGGTDTQYF.

The rearrangement links TRBV7-2 to TRBJ1-2; D remains unclear. Trimming shortened V by 1 base and J by 2 bases, and 8 bases separated the two germline ends. This CDR3 comprises 14 residues. From germline, CDR1 is SGHTA and CDR2 FQGNSA. The CDR3 DNA reads TGTGCCAGCAGCTTAGAAATCGGCAACTATGGCTACACCTTC. It specifies CASSLEIGNYGYTF.

V usage is TRBV19 and J usage is TRBJ2-7; D may correspond to TRBD1 or TRBD2 (5 bases each). Germline CDR1 reads LNHDA; CDR2 reads SQIVND (reference sequence). V was trimmed by 6 bases and J by 3 bases, leaving 15 bases between them. CDR3 length: 14 amino acids. The CDR3 coding sequence is TGTGCCAGTAGAGGGACGGACGGATACTACGAGCAGTACTTC. This translates into CASRGTDGYYEQYF.

V is TRBV29-1 and J is TRBJ2-3; 13 positions match TRBD2. The CDR3 length is 16 residues. The V and J ends lost 7 bases and 2 bases, in that order; junction bases with no gene match: 9. Looked up from germline, CDR1 is SQVTM and CDR2 is ANQGSEA. The CDR3 DNA sequence: TGCAGCGCCGTCGGACTAGCGGGAGAGGTCACAGATACGCAGTATTTT. Translating gives CSAVGLAGEVTDTQYF.

This clone was detected once. The V and J genes are TRBV28 and TRBJ2-3; 7 nucleotides line up with TRBD1. Germline CDR1 reads MDHEN; CDR2 reads SYDVKM. Trimming removed 5 bases from V and 3 bases from J; junction bases left unmatched: 5. The CDR3 is 14 amino acids. The CDR3 loop reads CASSATGQTDTQYF. CDR3 DNA: TGTGCCAGCAGTGCGACAGGGCAAACAGATACGCAGTATTTT.

The chain combines TRBV5-4 with TRBJ2-3; 13 nucleotides line up with TRBD2. CDR1 SGHNT and CDR2 YYREEE come from the germline V gene (reference sequence). CDR3 length: 16 amino acids. V dropped 3 bases and J dropped 0; count of bases not matched to a gene: 1. The CDR3 DNA follows: TGTGCCAGCAGCTCGGGACTAGCGGGGAGCACAGATACGCAGTATTTT. Protein sequence: CASSSGLAGSTDTQYF.

The rearrangement links TRBV10-3 to TRBJ2-1; perhaps TRBD2 as D (6 bases). The germline gives CDR1 ENHRY, CDR2 SYGVKD. The CDR3 extends over 15 amino acids. With 6 bases removed from V and 10 bases from J, the gap between germline ends came to 22 bases. The CDR3, as DNA: TGTGCCATCAGAGCGGGCCCCATCGTTTCGGAAGAGCAGTTCTTC. Translated, it gives CAIRAGPIVSEEQFF.

This chain connects TRBV7-9 to TRBJ2-1, with a possible D match to TRBD2 (6 bases). V gave up 6 bases and J gave up 9 bases, with 21 bases separating them. Per germline, CDR1 SEHNR and CDR2 FQNEAQ (reference sequence). This CDR3 is 15 amino acids long. The CDR3 region is CASRLRDSRNGEQFF. DNA of the CDR3: TGTGCCAGCAGACTCCGGGACTCTAGGAATGGTGAGCAGTTCTTC.

The rearrangement links TRBV18 to TRBJ2-1; no clear D. Trimming removed 6 bases at V and 2 bases at J, with 14 bases between. The CDR3 loop spans 15 amino acids. Looked up from germline, CDR1 is KGHSH and CDR2 is LQKENI. The CDR3 nucleotides are TGTGCCAGCTCGCCCTCCATCGGGCCCTACAATGAGCAGTTCTTC. This codes for CASSPSIGPYNEQFF.

The rearrangement links TRBV5-1 to TRBJ1-1; no clear D gene. Between the trimmed V and J ends, which lost 0 bases and 0 bases, there was a span of 6 bases. Germline V lookup: CDR1 SGHRS, CDR2 YFSETQ. The CDR3 is 14 residues long. The CDR3 loop reads CASSLVKMNTEAFF. The CDR3, as DNA: TGCGCCAGCAGCTTGGTCAAGATGAACACTGAAGCTTTCTTT.

V is TRBV5-1 and J is TRBJ2-2; D is unclear. The CDR3 covers 15 residues. With 0 bases removed from V and 5 bases from J, the gap between germline ends came to 11 bases. Germline V gives CDR1 SGHRS, CDR2 YFSETQ. The CDR3 spells CASSLDRTDTGELFF. The DNA for the CDR3 is TGCGCCAGCAGCTTGGATAGAACTGATACCGGGGAGCTGTTTTTT.

This chain connects TRBV30 to TRBJ2-1, with D perhaps given as TRBD1 or TRBD2 (6 bases each). Trimming stripped 4 bases from V and 9 bases from J, with 19 bases between. The germline V gene encodes CDR1 GTSNPN and CDR2 SVGIG (reference sequence). The CDR3 length is 14 residues. CDR3 nucleotide sequence: TGTGCCTGGACCGAAGGGGGGATAATCAGTGAGCAGTTCTTC. Its translation is CAWTEGGIISEQFF.